A selection of T cell receptor beta chains follows, all from one sample in a study of blood T cell repertoires in COVID-19. Profiling relied on immunoSEQ multiplex PCR, and the TCRdb table lists in-frame clones only, not all of them. The profile covers 200,000 to 250,000 clones, with about 90% appearing a single time and about 4% taken by the ten largest. The sample comprised PBMCs or T cells enriched from blood (not recorded which). These receptors all stem from a woman in her twenties or thirties who had been exposed to COVID-19. CDR3s include the opening cysteine and the closing phenylalanine or tryptophan. The D gene is left open where the match is weak. Expanded clones get a size class; other rows say once, few or many, or leave the size out.

TRBJ2-7,TRBD1,TRBV29-1,.,TGCAGCGTTTATGGGACAGGGGGTTACGAGCAGTACTTC,CSVYGTGGYEQYF
TRBJ2-1,TRBD2,TRBV5-1,.,TGCGCCAGCAGCTTGGTGTCTAGCGGGAGGGTTGAGAGGGGCAATGAGCAGTTCTTC,CASSLVSSGRVERGNEQFF
TRBJ2-1,TRBD2,TRBV10-3,.,TGTGCCATCAGTGAGGAACCCGGACTAGCTTCGTACAATGAGCAGTTCTTC,CAISEEPGLASYNEQFF
TRBJ1-6,.,TRBV2,.,TGTGCCAGCAGTGTTGGGCACAGTAGGTCACCCCTCCACTTT,CASSVGHSRSPLHF
TRBJ2-1,TRBD2,TRBV19,.,TGTGCCAGTAGGCTAGCGGATATCTCCTACAATGAGCAGTTCTTC,CASRLADISYNEQFF
TRBJ2-6,.,TRBV10-3,.,TGTGCCATCAGTTCCTCGGACAGCTCTGGGGCCAACGTCCTGACTTTC,CAISSSDSSGANVLTF
TRBJ2-5,.,TRBV19,.,TGTGCCAGTAGTATGTTACAGGGCCAAGAGACCCAGTACTTC,CASSMLQGQETQYF
TRBJ1-4,TRBD1,TRBV29-1,.,TGCAGCGCCCTACCGGACAGGGGAAAACTGGTTTTT,CSALPDRGKLVF
TRBJ2-7,.,TRBV28,.,TGTGCCAGCACCCGCGGGCGCAAGCAGTACTTC,CASTRGRKQYF
TRBJ2-1,TRBD2,TRBV18,few,TGTGCCAGCTCACCGACTAGCGGGAACCCCTACAATGAGCAGTTCTTC,CASSPTSGNPYNEQFF
TRBJ2-1,TRBD2,TRBV11-2,.,TGTGCCAGCAGCTTAGTCAAGGGGGCTAGCGGGAGGCGGAATGAGCAGTTCTTC,CASSLVKGASGRRNEQFF
TRBJ2-1,.,TRBV6-6,.,TGTGCCAGCAGTTACGGGGAGACCAATGAGCAGTTCTTC,CASSYGETNEQFF
TRBJ2-7,.,TRBV3-1/TRBV3-2,.,TGTGCCAGCAGCCATTACGGCGGAAGCACTGCCTATTCCTACGAGCAGTACTTC,CASSHYGGSTAYSYEQYF
TRBJ2-1,TRBD2,TRBV2,.,TGTGCCAGCAGTGGTAGCGGGAGGGCCCGGAATGAGCAGTTCTTC,CASSGSGRARNEQFF
TRBJ1-4,.,TRBV6-5,.,TGTGCCAGCAGTTACTCGGGGGAGGCTAATGAAAAACTGTTTTTT,CASSYSGEANEKLFF
TRBJ1-4,.,TRBV18,.,TGTGCCAGCTCGGGGGGGCGCGGTGAAAAACTGTTTTTT,CASSGGRGEKLFF
TRBJ2-7,TRBD1,TRBV19,.,TGTGCCAGTAGTCCTGGGACAGCCTCCTACGAGCAGTACTTC,CASSPGTASYEQYF
TRBJ2-5,TRBD2,TRBV18,once,TGTGCCAGCTCACCACGAGCGGGAGTAGGCCAAGAGACCCAGTACTTC,CASSPRAGVGQETQYF
TRBJ2-2,.,TRBV11-1,few,TGTGCCAGCAGACCTGGAATTACCGCGGACACCGGGGAGCTGTTTTTT,CASRPGITADTGELFF
TRBJ1-4,.,TRBV5-1,once,TGCGCCAGCAGGGGCGACCCTAATGAAAAACTGTTTTTT,CASRGDPNEKLFF
TRBJ1-1,.,TRBV16,.,TGTGCCAGCAGCCAAGGACTGCTGTACACTGAAGCTTTCTTT,CASSQGLLYTEAFF
TRBJ2-1,TRBD2,TRBV30,once,TGTGCCTGGAGTGTAGCGGCGGGAGGAGGAGAGCAGTTCTTC,CAWSVAAGGGEQFF
TRBJ2-2,.,TRBV21-1,.,TGTGCCAGCAGCAAAGACACAGGGCAGGGTCAAGAAACCGGGGAGCTGTTTTTT,CASSKDTGQGQETGELFF
TRBJ2-7,.,TRBV7-6,.,TGTGCCAGCAGCTTAGATCCGGGAGCCGACGAGCAGTACTTC,CASSLDPGADEQYF
TRBJ2-3,.,TRBV4-1,few,TGCGCCAGCAGCCAAACCCTACTCCGGAGGACGGTCACAGATACGCAGTATTTT,CASSQTLLRRTVTDTQYF
TRBJ1-1,TRBD1,TRBV18,.,TGTGCCAGCTCACCTGGCCTAACAGGGGATGGCACTGAAGCTTTCTTT,CASSPGLTGDGTEAFF
TRBJ2-7,.,TRBV4-2,.,TGTGCCAGCAGCCACGTGACTAGGAATCGCTACGAGCAGTACTTC,CASSHVTRNRYEQYF
TRBJ1-2,.,TRBV5-1,few,TGCGCCAGCAGCTTGGACAGCTATGGCTACACCTTC,CASSLDSYGYTF
TRBJ2-2,TRBD1,TRBV4-1,.,TGCGCCAGCAGCCAAGATGAGGCGGCGAGGACAGGGGACACCGGGGAGCTGTTTTTT,CASSQDEAARTGDTGELFF
TRBJ1-4,.,TRBV19,.,TGTGCCAGTAGTGTAGATGACTTGAATGAAAAACTGTTTTTT,CASSVDDLNEKLFF
TRBJ2-1,TRBD1,TRBV4-1,.,TGCGCCAGCAGCCAAGGACAGGGGGGATACAATGAGCAGTTCTTC,CASSQGQGGYNEQFF
TRBJ2-7,.,TRBV9,.,TGTGCCAGCAGCGTCGGCGACTACGTCTCCTACGAGCAGTACTTC,CASSVGDYVSYEQYF
TRBJ1-1,.,TRBV29-1,few,TGCAGCGTTGATCGGCAGGGAGAAGCTTTCTTT,CSVDRQGEAFF
TRBJ1-6,TRBD1,TRBV7-3,few,TGTGCCAGCAGCCCCGGACAGGCGAGCTCCTATAATTCACCCCTCCACTTT,CASSPGQASSYNSPLHF
TRBJ1-2,TRBD1,TRBV6-2/TRBV6-3,once,TGTGCCAGCAGGCCTTTCGTAAGGGGGCCAGGCTATGGCTACACCTTC,CASRPFVRGPGYGYTF
TRBJ1-6,.,TRBV9,.,TGTGCCAGCAGCGTAGCTCCGAACACCCTTAATTCACCCCTCCACTTT,CASSVAPNTLNSPLHF
TRBJ2-5,.,TRBV5-1,.,TGCGCCAGCAGCTTGGTTCAGCAAGAGACCCAGTACTTC,CASSLVQQETQYF
TRBJ1-6,.,TRBV6-5,.,TGTGCCAGCGGTAGGGGAGGATCACCCCTCCACTTT,CASGRGGSPLHF
TRBJ2-2,.,TRBV7-2,.,TGTGCCAGCAGACTCATTCGGGCCGGGGAGCTGTTTTTT,CASRLIRAGELFF
TRBJ2-7,.,TRBV4-1,.,TGCGCCAGCAGCCCGCTCGGCCCTTTGCGGCGAGCTGAATGCTACGAGCAGTACTTC,CASSPLGPLRRAECYEQYF